Detailed here is one TCR beta chain. What it binds is unknown. The sample originates from a study of T cells in Graves' hyperthyroidism and ophthalmopathy. General study findings and limits: Separating ophthalmopathy from stable hyperthyroidism was achieved by a 13 V-J model. Blood shared most expanded thyroid clonotypes above 0.001. Ophthalmopathy prediction by the model preceded onset by a median approximately 6.9 months.

Graves' hyperthyroidism without ophthalmopathy progression within 18 months was termed stable. TCR beta CDR3 regions were amplified from RNA transcripts. The TCR CDR3 was amplified in a first-round RT-PCR using the HTBI primer set. Using its own MiXCR run on the multiplex PCR reads, TCRdb lists one record per CDR3 protein. In the table there are hundreds of thousands of distinct CDR3 sequences, roughly 15% of which are singletons. Trimming at V came to 3 bases and at J to 6 bases, leaving 4 bases not matched to a gene. The CDR3 is made up of 14 amino acids. CDR1 and CDR2 (germline): SEHNR, FQNEAQ (reference sequence).

The rearrangement joins TRBV7-9 to TRBJ2-3; TRBD1 matches 9 bases. This TCR was recovered from a woman aged 18-30 years with Graves' hyperthyroidism. Sequenced: blood. This chain's CDR3 is CASSFRQGEDTQYF. The DNA of the CDR3 is TGTGCCAGCAGCTTTAGACAGGGGGAGGATACGCAGTATTTT. The full variable domain, its missing parts supplied by reference TRBV7-9 and TRBJ2-3, is DTGVSQNPRHKITKRGQNVTFRCDPISEHNRLYWYRQTLGQGPEFLTYFQNEAQLEKSRLLSDRFSAERPKGSFSTLEIQRTEQGDSAMYLCASSFRQGEDTQYFGPGTRLTVL.